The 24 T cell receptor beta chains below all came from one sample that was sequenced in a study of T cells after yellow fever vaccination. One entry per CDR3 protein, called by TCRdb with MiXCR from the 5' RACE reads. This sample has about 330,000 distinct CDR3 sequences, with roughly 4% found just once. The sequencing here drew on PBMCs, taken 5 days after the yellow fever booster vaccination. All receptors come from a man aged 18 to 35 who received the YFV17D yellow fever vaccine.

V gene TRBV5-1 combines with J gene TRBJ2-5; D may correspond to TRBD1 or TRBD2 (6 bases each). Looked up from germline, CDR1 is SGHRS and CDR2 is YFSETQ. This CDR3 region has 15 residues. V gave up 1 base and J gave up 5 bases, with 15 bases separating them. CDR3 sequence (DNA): TGCGCCAGCAGCTTGACGGGGGCCGCTCGCGAGACCCAGTACTTC. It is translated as CASSLTGAARETQYF.

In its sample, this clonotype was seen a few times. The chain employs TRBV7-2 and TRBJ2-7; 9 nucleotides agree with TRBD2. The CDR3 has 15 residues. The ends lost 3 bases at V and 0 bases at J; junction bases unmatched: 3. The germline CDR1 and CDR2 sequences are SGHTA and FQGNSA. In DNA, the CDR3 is TGTGCCAGCAGCTTTCAGCGGGGGGCCTCCTACGAGCAGTACGTC. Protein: CASSFQRGASYEQYV.

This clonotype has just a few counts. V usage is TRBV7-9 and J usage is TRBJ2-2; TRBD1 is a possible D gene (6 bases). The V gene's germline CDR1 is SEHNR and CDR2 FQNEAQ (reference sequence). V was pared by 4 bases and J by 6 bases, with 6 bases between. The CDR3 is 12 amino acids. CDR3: CASSWGPGELFF. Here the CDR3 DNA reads TGTGCCAGCAGCTGGGGGCCCGGGGAGCTGTTTTTT.

The CDR3 DNA is TGTGCCAGCAGCCCGACAGACTGGAATTCACCCCTCCACTTT. Protein sequence: CASSPTDWNSPLHF. The chain has TRBV7-2 and TRBJ1-6; TRBD1 is a possible D gene (5 bases). The CDR3 loop spans 14 amino acids. Germline values: CDR1 SGHTA, CDR2 FQGNSA. The ends were cut back, 5 bases at V and 7 bases at J, with 12 bases in the middle.

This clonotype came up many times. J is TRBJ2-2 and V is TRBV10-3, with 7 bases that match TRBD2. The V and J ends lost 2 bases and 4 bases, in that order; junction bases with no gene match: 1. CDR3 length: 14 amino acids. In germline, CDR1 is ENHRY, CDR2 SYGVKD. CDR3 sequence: CAISEPGGTGELFF. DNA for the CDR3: TGTGCCATCAGTGAGCCGGGGGGCACCGGGGAGCTGTTTTTT.

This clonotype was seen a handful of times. The CDR3 DNA is TGCGCCAGCAGCGACCCAGGTCTGGGAGGGGAGACCCAGTACTTC. This codes for CASSDPGLGGETQYF. The chain carries TRBV4-1 and TRBJ2-5; 7 bases line up with TRBD2. V lost 5 bases to trimming and J lost 5 bases; unmatched junction nucleotides: 11. The CDR3 is made up of 15 amino acids. The germline V gene encodes CDR1 MGHRA and CDR2 YSYEKL.

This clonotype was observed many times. The CDR3 region has the DNA TGCGCCAGCAGCCAAGACGTAGCGGGGGGGGACTACAATGAGCAGTTCTTC. It yields the protein CASSQDVAGGDYNEQFF. The chain recombines TRBV4-3 with TRBJ2-1, with TRBD2 identical over 11 bases. Trimming cost V 0 bases and J 3 bases; bases outside gene matches: 4. The CDR3 is made up of 17 amino acids. From germline, CDR1 is LGHNA and CDR2 YSLEER.

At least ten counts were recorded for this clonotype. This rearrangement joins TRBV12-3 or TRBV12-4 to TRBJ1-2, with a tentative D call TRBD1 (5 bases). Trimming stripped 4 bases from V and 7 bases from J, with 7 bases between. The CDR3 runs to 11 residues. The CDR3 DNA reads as TGTGCCAGCAGTTCAGGGAGTGGCTACACCTTC. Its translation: CASSSGSGYTF.

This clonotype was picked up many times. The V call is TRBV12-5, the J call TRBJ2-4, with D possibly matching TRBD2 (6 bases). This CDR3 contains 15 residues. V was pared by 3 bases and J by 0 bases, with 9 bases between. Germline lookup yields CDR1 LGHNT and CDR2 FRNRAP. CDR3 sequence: CASGLGTPAKNIQYF. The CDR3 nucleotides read TGTGCTAGTGGTTTAGGGACTCCAGCCAAAAACATTCAGTACTTC.

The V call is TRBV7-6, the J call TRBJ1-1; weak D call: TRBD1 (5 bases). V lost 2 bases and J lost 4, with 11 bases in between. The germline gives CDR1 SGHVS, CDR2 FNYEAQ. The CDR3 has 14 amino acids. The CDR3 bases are TGTGCCAGCAGCTTAACGCAGGGAGGCACTGAAGCTTTCTTT. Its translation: CASSLTQGGTEAFF.

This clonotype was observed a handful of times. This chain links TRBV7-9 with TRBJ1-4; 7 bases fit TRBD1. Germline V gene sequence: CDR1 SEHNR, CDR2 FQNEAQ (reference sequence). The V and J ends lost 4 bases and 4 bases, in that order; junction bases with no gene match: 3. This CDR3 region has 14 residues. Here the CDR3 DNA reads TGTGCCAGCAGCTCGACAGGGTTTAATGAAAAACTGTTTTTT. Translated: CASSSTGFNEKLFF.

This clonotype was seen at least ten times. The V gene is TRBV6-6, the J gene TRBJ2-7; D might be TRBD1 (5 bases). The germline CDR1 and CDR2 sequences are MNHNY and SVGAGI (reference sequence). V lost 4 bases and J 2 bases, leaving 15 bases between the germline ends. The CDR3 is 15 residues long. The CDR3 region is CASSSVFGQTYEQYV. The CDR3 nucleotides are TGTGCCAGCAGTTCCGTCTTCGGACAAACCTACGAGCAGTACGTC.

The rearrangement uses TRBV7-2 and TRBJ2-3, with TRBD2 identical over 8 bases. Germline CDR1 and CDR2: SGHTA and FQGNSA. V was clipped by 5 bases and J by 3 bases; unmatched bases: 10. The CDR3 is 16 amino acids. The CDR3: CASSQAPGLGTDTQYF. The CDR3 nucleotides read TGTGCCAGCAGCCAAGCCCCGGGACTAGGAACAGATACGCAGTATTTT. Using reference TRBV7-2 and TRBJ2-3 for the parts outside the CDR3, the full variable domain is GAGVSQSPSNKVTEKGKDVELRCDPISGHTALYWYRQSLGQGLEFLIYFQGNSAPDKSGLPSDRFSAERTGGSVSTLTIQRTQQEDSAVYLCASSQAPGLGTDTQYFGPGTRLTVL.

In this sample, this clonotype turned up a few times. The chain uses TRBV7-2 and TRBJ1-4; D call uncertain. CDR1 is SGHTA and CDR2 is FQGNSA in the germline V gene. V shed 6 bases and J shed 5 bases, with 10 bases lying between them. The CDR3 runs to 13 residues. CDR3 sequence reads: CASRSSSNEKLFF. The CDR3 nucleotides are TGTGCCAGCAGATCCAGCTCCAATGAAAAACTGTTTTTT.

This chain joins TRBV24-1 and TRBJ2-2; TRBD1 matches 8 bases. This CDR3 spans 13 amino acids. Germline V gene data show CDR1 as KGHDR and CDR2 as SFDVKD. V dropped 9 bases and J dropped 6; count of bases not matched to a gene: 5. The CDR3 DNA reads TGTGCCACCCAGGGGGCTGTTCCCGGGGAGCTGTTTTTT. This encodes CATQGAVPGELFF.

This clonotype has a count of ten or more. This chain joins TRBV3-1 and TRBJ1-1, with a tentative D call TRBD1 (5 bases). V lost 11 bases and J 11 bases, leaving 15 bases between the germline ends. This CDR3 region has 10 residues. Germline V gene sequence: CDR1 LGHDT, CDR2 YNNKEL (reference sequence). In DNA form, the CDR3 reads TGTGCCGGGTCCGGGGGTCGGGCTTTCTTT. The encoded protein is CAGSGGRAFF.

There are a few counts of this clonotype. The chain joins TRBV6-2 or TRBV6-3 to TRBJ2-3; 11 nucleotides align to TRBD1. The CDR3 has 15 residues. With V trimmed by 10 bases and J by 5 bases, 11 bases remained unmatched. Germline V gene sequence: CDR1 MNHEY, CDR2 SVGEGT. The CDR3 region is CATGGQGALRDTQYF. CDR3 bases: TGTGCCACCGGTGGACAGGGGGCCTTAAGAGATACGCAGTATTTT.

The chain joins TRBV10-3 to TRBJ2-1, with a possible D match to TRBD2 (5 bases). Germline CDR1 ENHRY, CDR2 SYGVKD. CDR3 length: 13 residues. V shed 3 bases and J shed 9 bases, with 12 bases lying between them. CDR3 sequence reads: CAISDTETTEQFF. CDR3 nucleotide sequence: TGTGCCATCAGTGACACCGAGACTACTGAGCAGTTCTTC.

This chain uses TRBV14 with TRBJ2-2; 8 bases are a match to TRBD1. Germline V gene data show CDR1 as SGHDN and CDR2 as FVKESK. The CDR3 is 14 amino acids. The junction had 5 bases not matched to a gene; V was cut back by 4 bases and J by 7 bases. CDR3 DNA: TGTGCCAGCAGCCCCAGGGGGCTGGACGGGGAGCTGTTTTTT. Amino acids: CASSPRGLDGELFF.

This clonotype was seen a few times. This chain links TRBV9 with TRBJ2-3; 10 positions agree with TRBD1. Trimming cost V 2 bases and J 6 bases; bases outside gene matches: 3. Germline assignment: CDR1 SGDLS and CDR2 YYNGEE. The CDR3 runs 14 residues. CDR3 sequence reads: CASSVGQGFDTQYF. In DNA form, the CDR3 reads TGTGCCAGCAGCGTGGGACAGGGGTTCGATACGCAGTATTTT.

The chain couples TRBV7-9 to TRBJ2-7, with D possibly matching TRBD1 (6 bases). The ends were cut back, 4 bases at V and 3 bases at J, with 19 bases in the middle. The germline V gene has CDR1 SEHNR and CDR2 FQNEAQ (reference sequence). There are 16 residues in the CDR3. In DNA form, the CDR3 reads TGTGCCAGCAGCTCCCCCGAGAGAGGACAGATCTACGAGCAGTACTTC. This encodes CASSSPERGQIYEQYF. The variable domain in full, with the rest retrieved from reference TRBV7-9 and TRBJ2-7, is DTGVSQNPRHKITKRGQNVTFRCDPISEHNRLYWYRQTLGQGPEFLTYFQNEAQLEKSRLLSDRFSAERPKGSFSTLEIQRTEQGDSAMYLCASSSPERGQIYEQYFGPGTRLTVT.

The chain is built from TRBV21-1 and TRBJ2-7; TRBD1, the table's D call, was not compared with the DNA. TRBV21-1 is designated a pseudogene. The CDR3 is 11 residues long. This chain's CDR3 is CGKRGGIEQYV. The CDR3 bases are TGTGGTAAACGGGGGGGGATCGAGCAGTACGTC.

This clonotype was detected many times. Here the CDR3 reads CAISPQENTEAFF. The CDR3, as DNA: TGTGCCATCAGTCCACAGGAGAACACTGAAGCTTTCTTT. The V call is TRBV10-3, the J call TRBJ1-1; maybe TRBD1 (5 bases). Deletions cut 5 bases from V and 1 base from J, with 8 bases between. The germline CDR1 and CDR2 sequences are ENHRY and SYGVKD. The CDR3 runs to 13 residues.

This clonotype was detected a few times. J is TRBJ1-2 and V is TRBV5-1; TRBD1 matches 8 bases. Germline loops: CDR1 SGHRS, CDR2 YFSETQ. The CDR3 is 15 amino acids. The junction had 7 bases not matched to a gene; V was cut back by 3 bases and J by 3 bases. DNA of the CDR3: TGCGCCAGCAGCTGGGACAGGCCCTCGGACTATGGCTACACCTTC. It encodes CASSWDRPSDYGYTF.